The 3 T cell receptor beta chains below were found in one sample sequenced in a study of OX40 agonist ivuxolimab in advanced cancers. The method was immunoSEQ multiplex PCR; TCRdb's version includes in-frame clones alone and lacks a portion of them. The sample includes fewer than 6,500 clones, 70% seen only once; the top ten take just under 60%. Specimen: CD4+ or CD8+ T cells sorted from blood, collected in a trial of the OX40 agonist ivuxolimab. All receptors derive from an adult with an advanced solid tumor such as melanoma, head and neck, liver or kidney cancer.

The chain has TRBV7-8 and TRBJ2-5, with D unclear. V was trimmed by 5 bases and J by 5 bases, leaving 12 bases between them. This CDR3 is built from 13 residues. Germline CDR1 is SGHVS and CDR2 is FQNEAQ. This CDR3 is CASSPWALETQYF. The CDR3 bases are TGTGCCAGCAGCCCCTGGGCCTTGGAGACCCAGTACTTC.

The chain employs TRBV7-3 and TRBJ2-2; TRBD2 matches 7 bases. The ends lost 5 bases at V and 6 bases at J; junction bases unmatched: 3. In germline, CDR1 is SGHTA, CDR2 FQGTGA. The CDR3 totals 13 residues. The CDR3 coding sequence is TGTGCCAGCAGCCCAGCGGGGCCCGGGGAGCTGTTTTTT. Translating it yields CASSPAGPGELFF.

The V call is TRBV7-1, the J call TRBJ2-1, with a tentative D call TRBD2 (5 bases). TRBV7-1 is an ORF, and what it does is uncertain. This CDR3 region has 13 residues. With 3 bases removed from V and 9 bases from J, the gap between germline ends came to 12 bases. CDR3 nucleotide sequence: TGTGCCAGCAGCTCCCACCCGGGGAGTGAGCAGTTCTTC. It yields the protein CASSSHPGSEQFF.